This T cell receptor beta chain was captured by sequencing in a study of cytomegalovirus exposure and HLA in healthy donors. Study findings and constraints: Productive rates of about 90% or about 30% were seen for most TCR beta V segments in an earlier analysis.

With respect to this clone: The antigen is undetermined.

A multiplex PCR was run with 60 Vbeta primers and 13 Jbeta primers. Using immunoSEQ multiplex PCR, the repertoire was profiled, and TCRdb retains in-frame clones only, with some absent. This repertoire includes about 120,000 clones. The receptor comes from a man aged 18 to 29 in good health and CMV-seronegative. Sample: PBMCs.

CDR3 sequence reads: CASSLGLAGSTDTQYF. CDR3 bases: TGTGCCAGCAGTCTGGGACTAGCGGGGAGCACAGATACGCAGTATTTT. The chain joins TRBV27 to TRBJ2-3; 13 bases are a match to TRBD2. Losses at the gene ends were 5 bases for V and 0 bases for J; bases not matched to a gene: 2. The germline V gene has CDR1 MNHEY and CDR2 SMNVEV (reference sequence). The CDR3 contains 16 residues.